The 23 T cell receptor beta chains below come from one sample, sequenced in a study of STAT5B mutations in CD4+ large granular lymphocyte leukemia. The table came from immunoSEQ multiplex PCR; TCRdb's copy has only in-frame clones and leaves some out. This table holds fewer than 45,000 clones, roughly 80% found once. Source material: CD4+ T cells from blood buffy coats. All receptors come from a human donor in good health.

This clone was picked up a small number of times. The rearrangement links TRBV6-5 to TRBJ2-2, with D possibly matching TRBD1 (6 bases). The CDR3 has 13 residues. Germline values: CDR1 MNHEY, CDR2 SVGAGI. Trimming shortened V by 5 bases and J by 6 bases, and 10 bases separated the two germline ends. CDR3 nucleotides: TGTGCCAGCAGTCGAGGGGGTTCCGGGGAGCTGTTTTTT. It translates to CASSRGGSGELFF.

The chain has TRBV5-1 and TRBJ1-2; D remains ambiguous. From germline, CDR1 is SGHRS and CDR2 YFSETQ. The CDR3 length is 13 residues. Trimming shortened V by 1 base and J by 0 bases, and 4 bases separated the two germline ends. DNA of the CDR3: TGCGCCAGCAGCTTGACAGCTAACTATGGCTACACCTTC. Amino acid sequence: CASSLTANYGYTF.

CDR3 protein: CSVEDGGRETQYF. The CDR3 nucleotides are TGCAGCGTTGAAGATGGGGGGCGCGAGACCCAGTACTTC. The chain couples TRBV29-1 to TRBJ2-5, with D perhaps matching TRBD1 or TRBD2 (6 bases each). The CDR3 totals 13 residues. V dropped 0 bases and J dropped 5 bases, with 10 bases sitting between them. Germline V gene sequence: CDR1 SQVTM, CDR2 ANQGSEA.

The V gene is TRBV19, the J gene TRBJ1-2; TRBD1 agrees at 9 bases. This CDR3 spans 13 amino acids. Germline V gene lookup returns CDR1 LNHDA and CDR2 SQIVND (reference sequence). The ends lost 3 bases at V and 7 bases at J; junction bases unmatched: 3. CDR3: CASSIGQGFGYTF. The CDR3 DNA reads as TGTGCCAGTAGTATTGGACAGGGGTTTGGCTACACCTTC.

The chain carries TRBV11-3 and TRBJ2-2; unclear D gene. The germline V and J ends were trimmed by 5 bases and 7 bases, with 14 bases remaining between them. This CDR3 region has 14 residues. Per the germline V gene, CDR1 is SGHNT and CDR2 is YENEEA. CDR3 in amino acids: CASSPALMGGELFF. The CDR3, as DNA: TGTGCCAGCAGCCCAGCCTTGATGGGCGGGGAGCTGTTTTTT. Supplemented by reference TRBV11-3 and TRBJ2-2, the full variable domain reads EAGVVQSPRYKIIEKKQPVAFWCNPISGHNTLYWYLQNLGQGPELLIRYENEEAVDDSQLPKDRFSAERLKGVDSTLKIQPAELGDSAVYLCASSPALMGGELFFGEGSRLTVL.

V is TRBV4-1 and J is TRBJ2-2; 12 nucleotides align to TRBD1. The CDR3 has 15 residues. J was trimmed by 8 bases and V by 3 bases; bases with no gene match: 4. Germline-derived CDR1 and CDR2 are MGHRA and YSYEKL. The DNA of the CDR3 is TGCGCCAGCAGCCAGGGACAGGGGGCATTGGGGGAGCTGTTTTTT. This translates into CASSQGQGALGELFF.

This clone appeared a few times. The chain uses TRBV25-1 and TRBJ2-1, with TRBD1 matching 10 bases. V shed 1 base, J shed 5 bases, and the junction held 2 bases outside the gene matches. This CDR3 is built from 15 residues. Germline loops: CDR1 MGHDK, CDR2 SYGVNS. The CDR3 loop is CASSELGTGDNEQFF. CDR3 DNA: TGTGCCAGCAGTGAATTGGGGACAGGGGACAATGAGCAGTTCTTC.

The chain joins TRBV29-1 to TRBJ2-7; 9 bases match TRBD2. Germline values: CDR1 SQVTM, CDR2 ANQGSEA. The J segment lost 4 bases and the V segment lost 5 bases, leaving 3 bases of the junction unmatched. This CDR3 contains 12 residues. The CDR3 spells CSVSGGLYEQYF. In DNA form, the CDR3 reads TGCAGCGTTAGCGGGGGGCTATACGAGCAGTACTTC.

This chain links TRBV2 with TRBJ1-6, with no clear D. Germline CDR1 and CDR2: SNHLY and FYNNEI. V shed 2 bases and J shed 8 bases, with 13 bases lying between them. This CDR3 has 15 residues. The DNA of the CDR3 is TGTGCCAGCAGTGAACGGATGCCCCGGGATTCACCCCTCCACTTT. As protein: CASSERMPRDSPLHF. Together with reference TRBV2 and TRBJ1-6, the CDR3 gives the full variable domain: EPEVTQTPSHQVTQMGQEVILRCVPISNHLYFYWYRQILGQKVEFLVSFYNNEISEKSEIFDDQFSVERPDGSNFTLKIRSTKLEDSAMYFCASSERMPRDSPLHFGNGTRLTVT.

This clone was seen only a few times. The rearrangement uses TRBV29-1 and TRBJ1-2, with D unclear. Germline CDR1 is SQVTM and CDR2 is ANQGSEA. This CDR3 is built from 14 residues. V was pared by 3 bases and J by 1 base, with 12 bases between. CDR3 coding DNA: TGCAGCGTTGAGCTCCAGGTCCTTAACTATGGCTACACCTTC. Encoded protein: CSVELQVLNYGYTF.

The V call is TRBV7-2, the J call TRBJ2-1; no firm D call. The germline V and J ends were trimmed by 1 base and 3 bases, with 7 bases remaining between them. This CDR3 is 14 amino acids long. Per germline, CDR1 SGHTA and CDR2 FQGNSA. CDR3 in DNA: TGTGCCAGCAGCTTAGTAAAGGGCTACAATGAGCAGTTCTTC. It translates to CASSLVKGYNEQFF.

The V gene is TRBV6-6, the J gene TRBJ1-5; perhaps TRBD1 as D (5 bases). V lost 1 base and J lost 3, with 10 bases in between. The germline gives CDR1 MNHNY, CDR2 SVGAGI (reference sequence). This CDR3 contains 15 residues. The chain's CDR3 is CASSYWQGPNQPQHF. In nucleotides, the CDR3 is TGTGCCAGCAGTTACTGGCAGGGCCCCAATCAGCCCCAGCATTTT.

J is TRBJ2-7 and V is TRBV19; D could derive from TRBD1 or TRBD2 (7 bases each). The CDR3 totals 14 residues. Germline V gives CDR1 LNHDA, CDR2 SQIVND (reference sequence). V lost 7 bases, J lost 3 bases, and 16 bases lay in between. CDR3 region: CASTEGGGNYEQYF. The DNA of the CDR3 is TGTGCCAGTACCGAGGGAGGGGGCAACTACGAGCAGTACTTC. The complete variable domain, with remaining parts taken from reference TRBV19 and TRBJ2-7, reads DGGITQSPKYLFRKEGQNVTLSCEQNLNHDAMYWYRQDPGQGLRLIYYSQIVNDFQKGDIAEGYSVSREKKESFPLTVTSAQKNPTAFYLCASTEGGGNYEQYFGPGTRLTVT.

The chain carries TRBV7-9 and TRBJ2-3; perhaps TRBD1 as D (5 bases). The CDR3 runs to 16 residues. Trimming left V 8 bases short and J 1 base short, with 19 bases between. CDR1 and CDR2 from the germline V gene are SEHNR and FQNEAQ (reference sequence). This CDR3 is CASRHQWARGTDTQYF. CDR3 sequence (DNA): TGTGCCAGCCGCCACCAATGGGCCAGGGGCACAGATACGCAGTATTTT.

Notes on this clone: The sample contains more than one DNA sequence encoding this CDR3. The J gene is TRBJ2-5, the V gene TRBV6-5, with D unresolved. TRBJ2-7 matches the DNA end more closely, so the J call is doubtful. This CDR3 is 14 amino acids long. Germline CDR1 and CDR2: MNHEY and SVGAGI. CDR3 DNA: TGTGCCAGCAGCTACGGATCAATGGGCTACGAGCAGTACTTC. Translating it yields CASSYGSMGYEQYF.

CDR3 region: CASNPGQGPYEQYF. As DNA, the CDR3 is TGTGCCAGCAACCCGGGACAGGGTCCGTACGAGCAGTACTTC. The rearrangement links TRBV28 to TRBJ2-7; TRBD1 matches at 9 bases. After removal of 7 bases from V and 4 bases from J, the junction contained 8 bases not matched to a gene. Germline CDR1 and CDR2: MDHEN and SYDVKM. There are 14 residues in the CDR3.

This rearrangement joins TRBV6-6 to TRBJ1-2; weak D call: TRBD1 (6 bases). CDR1 and CDR2 from the germline V gene are MNHNY and SVGAGI (reference sequence). V lost 6 bases, J lost 6 bases, and 14 bases lay in between. CDR3 length equals 13 residues. CDR3 nucleotide sequence: TGTGCCAGCAGGCGACAGGAGTCGGATGGCTACACCTTC. As protein: CASRRQESDGYTF.

The chain links TRBV19 to TRBJ1-2; no definite D call. The CDR3 extends over 13 amino acids. The V gene's germline CDR1 is LNHDA and CDR2 SQIVND (reference sequence). V was cut by 7 bases and J by 3 bases, with 12 bases left in between. CDR3 in DNA: TGTGCCAGTACCGACGGGCCCTACTATGGCTACACCTTC. It translates to CASTDGPYYGYTF. The full variable domain, completed using reference TRBV19 and TRBJ1-2, is DGGITQSPKYLFRKEGQNVTLSCEQNLNHDAMYWYRQDPGQGLRLIYYSQIVNDFQKGDIAEGYSVSREKKESFPLTVTSAQKNPTAFYLCASTDGPYYGYTFGSGTRLTVV.

The chain couples TRBV5-5 to TRBJ2-7; TRBD2 agrees at 10 bases. With 3 bases clipped from V and 6 bases from J, the junction kept 21 bases outside the gene matches. Germline CDR1 is SGHKS and CDR2 is YYEKEE (reference sequence). The CDR3 has 19 amino acids. The CDR3 region has the DNA TGTGCCAGCAGCTGGAACGCACAGCCAACTAGCGGGAATCGGGGCGAGCAGTACTTC. It specifies CASSWNAQPTSGNRGEQYF.

The rearrangement uses TRBV19 and TRBJ1-1; no reliable D call. The germline V gene encodes CDR1 LNHDA and CDR2 SQIVND (reference sequence). This CDR3 is built from 13 residues. V lost 3 bases and J lost 0, with 5 bases in between. CDR3 DNA: TGTGCCAGTAGTATTAAAATGAACACTGAAGCTTTCTTT. It translates to CASSIKMNTEAFF.

The genes are TRBV6-5 and TRBJ1-2; D is perhaps TRBD1 (5 bases). Germline V gene sequence: CDR1 MNHEY, CDR2 SVGAGI. The CDR3 contains 15 residues. V lost 0 bases and J lost 4, with 12 bases in between. Here the CDR3 DNA reads TGTGCCAGCAGTTACTCGAGAGGGCAGGGCTATGGCTACACCTTC. This codes for CASSYSRGQGYGYTF.

V gene TRBV6-5 combines with J gene TRBJ1-5; no clear D. This CDR3 spans 13 amino acids. Looked up from germline, CDR1 is MNHEY and CDR2 is SVGAGI. V lost 2 bases and J lost 5, with 7 bases in between. The CDR3 nucleotides are TGTGCCAGCAGTTACCGGGTCCATCAGCCCCAGCATTTT. Its protein is CASSYRVHQPQHF.

This rearrangement joins TRBV15 to TRBJ2-5, with D perhaps TRBD2 (5 bases). The J call may be wrong; the DNA end is better matched by TRBJ2-7. This CDR3 has 16 amino acids. CDR1 LNHNV and CDR2 YYDKDF come from the germline V gene (reference sequence). This chain's CDR3 is CATSRDGPGLRDEQYF. Written as DNA, the CDR3 is TGTGCCACCAGCAGAGATGGTCCGGGTTTGAGGGACGAGCAGTACTTC.